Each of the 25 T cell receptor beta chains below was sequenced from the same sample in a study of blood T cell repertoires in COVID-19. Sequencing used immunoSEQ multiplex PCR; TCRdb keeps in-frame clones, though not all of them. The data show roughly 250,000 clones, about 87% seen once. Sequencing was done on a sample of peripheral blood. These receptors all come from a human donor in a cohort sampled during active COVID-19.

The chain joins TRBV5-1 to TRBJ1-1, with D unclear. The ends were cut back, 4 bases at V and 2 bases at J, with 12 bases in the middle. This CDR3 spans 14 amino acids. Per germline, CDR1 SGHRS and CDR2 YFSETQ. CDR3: CASSPGLGNTEAFF. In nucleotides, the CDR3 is TGCGCCAGCAGCCCCGGACTGGGTAACACTGAAGCTTTCTTT.

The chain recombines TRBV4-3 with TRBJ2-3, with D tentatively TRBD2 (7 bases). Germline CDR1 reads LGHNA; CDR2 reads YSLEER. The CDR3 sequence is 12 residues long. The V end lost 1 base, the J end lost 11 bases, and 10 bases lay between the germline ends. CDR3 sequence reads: CASSQAGGEQYF. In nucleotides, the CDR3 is TGCGCCAGCAGCCAAGCGGGGGGCGAGCAGTATTTT.

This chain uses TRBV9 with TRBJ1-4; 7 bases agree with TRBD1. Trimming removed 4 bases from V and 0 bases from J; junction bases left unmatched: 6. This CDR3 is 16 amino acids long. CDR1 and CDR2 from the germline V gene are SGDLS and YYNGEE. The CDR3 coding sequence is TGTGCCAGCAGCCCAGGGACAGCTGCAACTAATGAAAAACTGTTTTTT. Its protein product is CASSPGTAATNEKLFF.

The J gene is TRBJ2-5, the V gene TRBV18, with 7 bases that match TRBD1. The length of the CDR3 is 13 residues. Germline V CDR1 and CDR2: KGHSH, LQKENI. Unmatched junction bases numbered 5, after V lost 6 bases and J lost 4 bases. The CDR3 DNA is TGTGCCAGCTCTTCTGGACAGGCAGAGACCCAGTACTTC. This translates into CASSSGQAETQYF. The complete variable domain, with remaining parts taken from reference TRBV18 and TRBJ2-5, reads NAGVMQNPRHLVRRRGQEARLRCSPMKGHSHVYWYRQLPEEGLKFMVYLQKENIIDESGMPKERFSAEFPKEGPSILRIQQVVRGDSAAYFCASSSGQAETQYFGPGTRLLVL.

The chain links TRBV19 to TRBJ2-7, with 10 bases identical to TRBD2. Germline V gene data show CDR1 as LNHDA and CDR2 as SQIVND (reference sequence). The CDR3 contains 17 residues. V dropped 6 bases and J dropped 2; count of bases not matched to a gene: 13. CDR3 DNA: TGTGCCAGTAGACGGACAGAGCTAGCGGGGGCGGCCTACGAGCAGTACTTC. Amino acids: CASRRTELAGAAYEQYF.

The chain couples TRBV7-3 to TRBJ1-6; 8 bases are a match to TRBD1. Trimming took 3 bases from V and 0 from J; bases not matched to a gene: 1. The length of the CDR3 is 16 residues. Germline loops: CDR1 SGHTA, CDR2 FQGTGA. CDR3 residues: CASSFRGRSYNSPLHF. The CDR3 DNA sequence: TGTGCCAGCAGCTTCAGGGGGCGCTCCTATAATTCACCCCTCCACTTT. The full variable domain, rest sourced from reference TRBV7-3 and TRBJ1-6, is GAGVSQTPSNKVTEKGKYVELRCDPISGHTALYWYRQSLGQGPEFLIYFQGTGAADDSGLPNDRFFAVRPEGSVSTLKIQRTERGDSAVYLCASSFRGRSYNSPLHFGNGTRLTVT.

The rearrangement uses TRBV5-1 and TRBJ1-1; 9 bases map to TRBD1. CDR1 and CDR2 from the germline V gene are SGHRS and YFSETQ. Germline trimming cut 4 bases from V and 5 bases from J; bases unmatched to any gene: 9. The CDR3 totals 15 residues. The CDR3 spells CASSQGTGITTEAFF. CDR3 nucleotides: TGCGCCAGCAGCCAGGGGACAGGGATCACAACTGAAGCTTTCTTT.

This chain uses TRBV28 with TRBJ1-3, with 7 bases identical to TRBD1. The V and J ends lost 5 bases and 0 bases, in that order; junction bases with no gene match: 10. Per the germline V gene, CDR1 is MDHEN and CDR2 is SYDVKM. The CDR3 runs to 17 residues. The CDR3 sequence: CASSPADRDFSGNTIYF. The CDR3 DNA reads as TGTGCCAGCAGTCCGGCCGACAGGGATTTCTCTGGAAACACCATATATTTT.

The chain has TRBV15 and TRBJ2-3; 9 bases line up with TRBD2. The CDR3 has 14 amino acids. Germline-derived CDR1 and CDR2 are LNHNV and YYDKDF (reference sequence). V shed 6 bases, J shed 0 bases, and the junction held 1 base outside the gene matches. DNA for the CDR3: TGTGCCACCAGAAGCGGGGGGAGCACAGATACGCAGTATTTT. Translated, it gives CATRSGGSTDTQYF. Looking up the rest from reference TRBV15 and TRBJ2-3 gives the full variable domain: DAMVIQNPRYQVTQFGKPVTLSCSQTLNHNVMYWYQQKSSQAPKLLFHYYDKDFNNEADTPDNFQSRRPNTSFCFLDIRSPGLGDTAMYLCATRSGGSTDTQYFGPGTRLTVL.

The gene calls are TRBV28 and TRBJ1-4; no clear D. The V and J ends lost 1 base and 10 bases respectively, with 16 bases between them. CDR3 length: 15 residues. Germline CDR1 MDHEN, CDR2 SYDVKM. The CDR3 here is CASSLYRSGMRKLFF. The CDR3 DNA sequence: TGTGCCAGCAGTTTATATCGATCCGGGATGAGAAAACTGTTTTTT.

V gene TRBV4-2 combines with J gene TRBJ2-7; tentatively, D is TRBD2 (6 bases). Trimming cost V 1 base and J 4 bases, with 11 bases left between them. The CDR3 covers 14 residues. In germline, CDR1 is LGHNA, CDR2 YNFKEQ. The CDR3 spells CASSQGRGPYEQYF. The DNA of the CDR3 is TGTGCCAGCAGCCAAGGGCGGGGACCGTACGAGCAGTACTTC.

DNA of the CDR3: TGTGCCAGCAGTCCTAGCGGGAGCTACGAGCAGTACTTC. Its protein is CASSPSGSYEQYF. This sequence joins TRBV7-3 and TRBJ2-7; 10 bases match TRBD2. The CDR3 is made up of 13 amino acids. V lost 6 bases and J lost 3; bases outside the gene matches: 2. Germline values: CDR1 SGHTA, CDR2 FQGTGA.

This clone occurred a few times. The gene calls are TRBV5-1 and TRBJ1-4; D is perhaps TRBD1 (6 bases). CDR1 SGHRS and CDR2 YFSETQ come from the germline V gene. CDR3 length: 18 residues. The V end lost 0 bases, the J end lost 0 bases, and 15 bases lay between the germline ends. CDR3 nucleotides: TGCGCCAGCAGCTTGGTGGCGATGGACAGACCAACTAATGAAAAACTGTTTTTT. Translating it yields CASSLVAMDRPTNEKLFF.

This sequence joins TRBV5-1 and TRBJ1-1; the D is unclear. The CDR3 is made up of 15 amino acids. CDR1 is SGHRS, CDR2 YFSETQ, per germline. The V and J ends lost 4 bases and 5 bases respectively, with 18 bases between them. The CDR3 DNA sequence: TGCGCCAGCAGCCTCGAGGGATCGGTGGGAACTGAAGCTTTCTTT. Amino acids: CASSLEGSVGTEAFF.

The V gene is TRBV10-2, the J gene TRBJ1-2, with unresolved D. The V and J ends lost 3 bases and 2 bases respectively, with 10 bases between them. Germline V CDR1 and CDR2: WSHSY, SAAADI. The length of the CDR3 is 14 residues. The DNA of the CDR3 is TGCGCCAGCAGTGAAGAACCGAGGAACTATGGCTACACCTTC. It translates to CASSEEPRNYGYTF.

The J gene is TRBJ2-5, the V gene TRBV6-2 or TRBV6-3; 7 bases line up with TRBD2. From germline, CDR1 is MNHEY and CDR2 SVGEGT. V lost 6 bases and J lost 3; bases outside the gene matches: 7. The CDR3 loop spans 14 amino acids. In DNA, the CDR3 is TGTGCCAGCAGCCCCCTGACTAGCAAAGAGACCCAGTACTTC. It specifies CASSPLTSKETQYF.

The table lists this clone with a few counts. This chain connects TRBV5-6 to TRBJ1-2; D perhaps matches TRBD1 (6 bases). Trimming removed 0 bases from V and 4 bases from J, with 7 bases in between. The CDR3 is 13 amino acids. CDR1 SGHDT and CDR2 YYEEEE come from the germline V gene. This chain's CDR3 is CASSLVTGYGYTF. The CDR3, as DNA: TGTGCCAGCAGCTTGGTGACAGGCTATGGCTACACCTTC.

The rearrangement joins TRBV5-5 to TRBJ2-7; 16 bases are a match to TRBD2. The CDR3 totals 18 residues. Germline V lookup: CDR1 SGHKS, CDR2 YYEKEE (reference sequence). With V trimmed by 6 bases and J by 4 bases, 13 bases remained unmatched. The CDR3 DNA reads TGTGCCAGCACCCCGGTGGGACTAGCGGGAGGGCCGCGGTACGAGCAGTACTTC. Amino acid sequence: CASTPVGLAGGPRYEQYF.

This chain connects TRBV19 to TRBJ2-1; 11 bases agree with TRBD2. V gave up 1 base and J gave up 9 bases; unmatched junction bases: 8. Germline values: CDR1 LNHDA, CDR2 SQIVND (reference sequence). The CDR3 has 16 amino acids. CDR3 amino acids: CASSIVLVAGGPEQFF. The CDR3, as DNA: TGTGCCAGTAGTATAGTTTTGGTAGCGGGAGGGCCTGAGCAGTTCTTC.

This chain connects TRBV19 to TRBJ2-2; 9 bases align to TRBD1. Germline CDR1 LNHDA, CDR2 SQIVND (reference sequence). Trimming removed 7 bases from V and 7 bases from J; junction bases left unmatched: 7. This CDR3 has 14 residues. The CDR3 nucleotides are TGTGCCAGTATCAGGACAGGGGTTTTCGGGGAGCTGTTTTTT. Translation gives CASIRTGVFGELFF.

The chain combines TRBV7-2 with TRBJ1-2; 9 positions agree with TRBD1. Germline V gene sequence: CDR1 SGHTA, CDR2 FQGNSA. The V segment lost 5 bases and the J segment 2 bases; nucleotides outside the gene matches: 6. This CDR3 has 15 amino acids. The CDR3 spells CASSPQTGGNYGYTF. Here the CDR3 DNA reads TGTGCCAGCAGCCCACAGACAGGGGGAAACTATGGCTACACCTTC.

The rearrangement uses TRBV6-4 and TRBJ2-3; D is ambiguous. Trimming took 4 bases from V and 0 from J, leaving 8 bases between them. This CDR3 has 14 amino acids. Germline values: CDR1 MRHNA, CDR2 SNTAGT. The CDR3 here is CASSVLASTDTQYF. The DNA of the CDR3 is TGTGCCAGCAGTGTGCTGGCTAGCACAGATACGCAGTATTTT.

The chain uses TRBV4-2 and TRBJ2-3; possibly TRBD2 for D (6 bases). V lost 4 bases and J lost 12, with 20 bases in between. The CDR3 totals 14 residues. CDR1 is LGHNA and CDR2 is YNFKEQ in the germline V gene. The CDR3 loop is CASSREATGVEQYF. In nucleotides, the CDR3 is TGTGCCAGCAGCCGAGAGGCAACGGGGGTGGAACAGTATTTT.

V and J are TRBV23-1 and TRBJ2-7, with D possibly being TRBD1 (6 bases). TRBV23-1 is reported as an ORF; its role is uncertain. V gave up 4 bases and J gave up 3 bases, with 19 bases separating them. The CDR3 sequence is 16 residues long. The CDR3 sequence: CASSPKRDMAFYEQYF. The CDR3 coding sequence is TGCGCCAGCAGTCCTAAACGGGACATGGCGTTCTACGAGCAGTACTTC.

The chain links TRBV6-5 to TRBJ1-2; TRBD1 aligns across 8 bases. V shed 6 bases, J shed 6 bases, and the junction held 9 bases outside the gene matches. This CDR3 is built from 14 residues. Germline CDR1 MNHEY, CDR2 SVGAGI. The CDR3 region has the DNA TGTGCCAGCAGCCCCAGGGGGCGCAGGGATGGCTACACCTTC. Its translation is CASSPRGRRDGYTF.